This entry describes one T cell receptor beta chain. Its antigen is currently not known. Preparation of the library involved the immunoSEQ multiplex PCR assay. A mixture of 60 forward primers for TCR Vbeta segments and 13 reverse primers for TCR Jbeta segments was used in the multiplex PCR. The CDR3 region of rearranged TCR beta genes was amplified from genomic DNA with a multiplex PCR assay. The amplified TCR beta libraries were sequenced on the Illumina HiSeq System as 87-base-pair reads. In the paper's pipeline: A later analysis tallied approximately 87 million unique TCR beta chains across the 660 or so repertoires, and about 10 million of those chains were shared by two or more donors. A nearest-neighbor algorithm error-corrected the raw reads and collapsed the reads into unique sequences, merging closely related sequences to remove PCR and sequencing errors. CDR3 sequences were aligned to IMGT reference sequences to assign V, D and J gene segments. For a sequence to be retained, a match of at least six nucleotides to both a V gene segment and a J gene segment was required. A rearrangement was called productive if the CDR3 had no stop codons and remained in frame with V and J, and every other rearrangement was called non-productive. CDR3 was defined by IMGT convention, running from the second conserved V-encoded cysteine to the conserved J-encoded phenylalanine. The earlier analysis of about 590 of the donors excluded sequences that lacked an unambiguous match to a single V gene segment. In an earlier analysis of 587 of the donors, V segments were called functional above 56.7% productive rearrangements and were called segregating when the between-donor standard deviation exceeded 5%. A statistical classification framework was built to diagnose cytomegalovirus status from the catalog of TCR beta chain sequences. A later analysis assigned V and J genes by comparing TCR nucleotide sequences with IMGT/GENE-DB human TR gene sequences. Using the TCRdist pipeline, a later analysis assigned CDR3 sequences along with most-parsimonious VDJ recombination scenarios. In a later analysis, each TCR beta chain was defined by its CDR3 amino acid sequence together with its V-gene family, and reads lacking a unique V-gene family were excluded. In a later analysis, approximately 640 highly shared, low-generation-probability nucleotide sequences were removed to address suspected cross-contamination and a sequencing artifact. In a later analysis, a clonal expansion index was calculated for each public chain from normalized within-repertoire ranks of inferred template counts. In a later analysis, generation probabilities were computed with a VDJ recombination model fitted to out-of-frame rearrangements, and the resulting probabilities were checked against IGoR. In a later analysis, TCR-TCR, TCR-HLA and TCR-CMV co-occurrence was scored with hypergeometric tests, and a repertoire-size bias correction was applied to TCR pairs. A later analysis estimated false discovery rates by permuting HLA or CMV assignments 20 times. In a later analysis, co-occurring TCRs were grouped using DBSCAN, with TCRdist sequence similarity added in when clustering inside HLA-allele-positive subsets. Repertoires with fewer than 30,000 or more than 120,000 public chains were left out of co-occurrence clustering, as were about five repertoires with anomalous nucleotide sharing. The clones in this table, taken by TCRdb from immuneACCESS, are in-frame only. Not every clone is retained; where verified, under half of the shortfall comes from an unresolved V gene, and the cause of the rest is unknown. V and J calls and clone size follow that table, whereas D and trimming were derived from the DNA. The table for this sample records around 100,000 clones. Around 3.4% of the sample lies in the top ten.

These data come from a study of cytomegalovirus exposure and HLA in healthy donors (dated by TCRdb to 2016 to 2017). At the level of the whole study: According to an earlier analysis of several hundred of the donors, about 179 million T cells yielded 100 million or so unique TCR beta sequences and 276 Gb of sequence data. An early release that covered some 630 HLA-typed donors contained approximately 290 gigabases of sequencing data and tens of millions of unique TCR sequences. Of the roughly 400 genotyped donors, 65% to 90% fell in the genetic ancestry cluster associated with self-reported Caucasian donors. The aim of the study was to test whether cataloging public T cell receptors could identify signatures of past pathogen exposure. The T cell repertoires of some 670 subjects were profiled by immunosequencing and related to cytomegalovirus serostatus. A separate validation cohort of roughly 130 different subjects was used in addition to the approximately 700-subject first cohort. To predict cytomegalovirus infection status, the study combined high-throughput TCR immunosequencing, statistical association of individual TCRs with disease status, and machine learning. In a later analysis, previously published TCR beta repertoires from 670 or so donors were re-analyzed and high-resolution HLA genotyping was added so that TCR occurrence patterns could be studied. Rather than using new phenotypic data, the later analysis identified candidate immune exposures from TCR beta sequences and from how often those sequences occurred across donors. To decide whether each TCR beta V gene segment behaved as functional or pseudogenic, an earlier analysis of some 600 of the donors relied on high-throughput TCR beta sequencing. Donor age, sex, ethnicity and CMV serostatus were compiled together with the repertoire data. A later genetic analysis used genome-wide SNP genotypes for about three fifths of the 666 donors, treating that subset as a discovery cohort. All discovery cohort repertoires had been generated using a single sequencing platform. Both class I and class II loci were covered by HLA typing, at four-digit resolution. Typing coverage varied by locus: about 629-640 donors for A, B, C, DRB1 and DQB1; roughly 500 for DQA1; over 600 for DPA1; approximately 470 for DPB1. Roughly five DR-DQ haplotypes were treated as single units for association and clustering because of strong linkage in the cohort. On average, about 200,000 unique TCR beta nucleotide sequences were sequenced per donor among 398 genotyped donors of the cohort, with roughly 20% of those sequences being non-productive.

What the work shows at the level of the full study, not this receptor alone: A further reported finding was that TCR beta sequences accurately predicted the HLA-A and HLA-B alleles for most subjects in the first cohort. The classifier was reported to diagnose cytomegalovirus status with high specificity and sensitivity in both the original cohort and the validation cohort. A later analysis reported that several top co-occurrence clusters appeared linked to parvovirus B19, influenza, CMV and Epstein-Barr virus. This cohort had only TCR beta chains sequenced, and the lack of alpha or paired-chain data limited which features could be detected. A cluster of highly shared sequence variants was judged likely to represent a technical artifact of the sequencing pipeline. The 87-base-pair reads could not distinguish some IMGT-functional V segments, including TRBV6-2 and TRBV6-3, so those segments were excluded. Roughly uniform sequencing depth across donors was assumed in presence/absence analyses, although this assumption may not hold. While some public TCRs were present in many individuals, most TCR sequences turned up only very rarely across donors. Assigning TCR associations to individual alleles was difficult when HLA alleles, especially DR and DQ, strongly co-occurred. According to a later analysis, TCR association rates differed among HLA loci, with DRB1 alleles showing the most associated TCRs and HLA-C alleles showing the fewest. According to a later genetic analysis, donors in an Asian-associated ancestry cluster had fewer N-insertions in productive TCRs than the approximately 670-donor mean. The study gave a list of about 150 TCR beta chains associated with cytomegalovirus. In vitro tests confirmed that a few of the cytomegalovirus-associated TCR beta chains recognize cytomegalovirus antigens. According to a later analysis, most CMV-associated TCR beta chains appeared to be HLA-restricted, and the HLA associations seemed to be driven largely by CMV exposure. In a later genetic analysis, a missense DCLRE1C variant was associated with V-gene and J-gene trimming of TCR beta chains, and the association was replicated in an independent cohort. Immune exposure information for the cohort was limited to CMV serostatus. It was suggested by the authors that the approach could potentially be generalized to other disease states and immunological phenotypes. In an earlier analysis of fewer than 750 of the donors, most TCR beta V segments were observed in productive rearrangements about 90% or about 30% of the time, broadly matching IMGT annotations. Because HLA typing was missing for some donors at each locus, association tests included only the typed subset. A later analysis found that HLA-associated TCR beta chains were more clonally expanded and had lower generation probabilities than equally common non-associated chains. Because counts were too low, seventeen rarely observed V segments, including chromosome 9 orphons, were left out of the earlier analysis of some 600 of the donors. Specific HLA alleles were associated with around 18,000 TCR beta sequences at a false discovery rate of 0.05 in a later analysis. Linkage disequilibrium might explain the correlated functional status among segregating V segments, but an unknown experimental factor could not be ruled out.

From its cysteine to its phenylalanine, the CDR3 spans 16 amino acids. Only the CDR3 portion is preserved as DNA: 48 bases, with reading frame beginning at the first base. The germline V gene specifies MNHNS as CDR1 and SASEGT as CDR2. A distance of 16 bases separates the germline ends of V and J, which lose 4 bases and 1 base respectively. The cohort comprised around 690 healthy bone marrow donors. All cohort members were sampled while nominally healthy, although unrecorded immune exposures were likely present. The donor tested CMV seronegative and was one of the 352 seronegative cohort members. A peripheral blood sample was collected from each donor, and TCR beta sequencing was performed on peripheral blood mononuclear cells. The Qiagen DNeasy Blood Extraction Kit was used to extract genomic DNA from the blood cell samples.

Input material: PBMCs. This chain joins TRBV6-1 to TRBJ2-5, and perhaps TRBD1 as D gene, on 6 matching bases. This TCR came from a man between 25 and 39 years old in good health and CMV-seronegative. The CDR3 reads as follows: CASSGVRRGGQETQYF. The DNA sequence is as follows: TGTGCCAGCAGTGGGGTCCGGCGAGGGGGCCAAGAGACCCAGTACTTC.